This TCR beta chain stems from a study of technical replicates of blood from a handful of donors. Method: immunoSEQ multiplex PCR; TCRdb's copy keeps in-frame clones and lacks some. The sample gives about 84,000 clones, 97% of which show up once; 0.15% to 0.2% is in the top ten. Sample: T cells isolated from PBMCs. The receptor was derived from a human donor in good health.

CDR3 in DNA: TGTGCCAGTAGTTGGGGACAGGGGAACACCTACGAGCAGTACTTC. As protein: CASSWGQGNTYEQYF. The chain uses TRBV19 and TRBJ2-7; TRBD1 aligns across 10 bases. The CDR3 is 15 residues long. The junction had 6 bases not matched to a gene; V was cut back by 5 bases and J by 2 bases. Germline V gene data show CDR1 as LNHDA and CDR2 as SQIVND (reference sequence).